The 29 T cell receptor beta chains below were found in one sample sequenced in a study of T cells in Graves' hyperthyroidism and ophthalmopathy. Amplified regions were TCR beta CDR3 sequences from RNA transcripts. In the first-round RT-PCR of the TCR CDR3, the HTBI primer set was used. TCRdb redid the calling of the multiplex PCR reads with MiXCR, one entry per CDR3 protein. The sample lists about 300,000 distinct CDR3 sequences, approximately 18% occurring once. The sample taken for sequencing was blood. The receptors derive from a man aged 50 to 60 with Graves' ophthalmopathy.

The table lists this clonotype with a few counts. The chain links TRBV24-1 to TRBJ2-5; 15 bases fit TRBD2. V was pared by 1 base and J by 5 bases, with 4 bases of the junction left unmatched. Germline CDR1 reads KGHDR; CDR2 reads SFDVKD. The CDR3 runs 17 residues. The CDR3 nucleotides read TGTGCCACCAGTGATTTTGGGACTAGCGGGAGGAAGGAGACCCAGTACTTC. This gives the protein CATSDFGTSGRKETQYF.

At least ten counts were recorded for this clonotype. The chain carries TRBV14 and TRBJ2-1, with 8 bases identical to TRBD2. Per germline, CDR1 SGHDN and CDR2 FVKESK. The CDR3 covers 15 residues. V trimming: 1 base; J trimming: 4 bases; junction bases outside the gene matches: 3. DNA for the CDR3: TGTGCCAGCAGCCAAGTAGCGGGAAGGTACAATGAGCAGTTCTTC. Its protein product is CASSQVAGRYNEQFF.

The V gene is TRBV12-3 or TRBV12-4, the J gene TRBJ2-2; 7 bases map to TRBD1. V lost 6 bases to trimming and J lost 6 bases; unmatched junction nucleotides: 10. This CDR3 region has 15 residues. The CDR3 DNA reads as TGTGCCAGCAGGTTCGCCGACAGGGCATCCGGGGAGCTGTTTTTT. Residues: CASRFADRASGELFF.

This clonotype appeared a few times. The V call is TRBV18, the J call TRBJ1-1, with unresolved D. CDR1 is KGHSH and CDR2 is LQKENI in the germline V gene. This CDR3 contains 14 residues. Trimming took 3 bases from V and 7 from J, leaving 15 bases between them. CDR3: CASSPIAETNEAFF. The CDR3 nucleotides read TGTGCCAGCTCACCCATAGCGGAAACCAATGAAGCTTTCTTT.

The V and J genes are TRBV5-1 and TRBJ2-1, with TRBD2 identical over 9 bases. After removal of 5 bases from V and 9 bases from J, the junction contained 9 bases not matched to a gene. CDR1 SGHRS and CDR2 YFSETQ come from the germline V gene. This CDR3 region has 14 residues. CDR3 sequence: CASRASGIYGEQFF. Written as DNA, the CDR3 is TGCGCCAGCAGAGCTAGCGGGATTTATGGTGAGCAGTTCTTC.

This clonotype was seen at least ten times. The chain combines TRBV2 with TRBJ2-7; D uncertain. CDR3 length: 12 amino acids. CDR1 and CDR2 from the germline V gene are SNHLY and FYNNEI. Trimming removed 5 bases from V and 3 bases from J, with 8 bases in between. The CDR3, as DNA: TGTGCCAGCAGTATCGCGAGCTACGAGCAGTACTTC. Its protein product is CASSIASYEQYF.

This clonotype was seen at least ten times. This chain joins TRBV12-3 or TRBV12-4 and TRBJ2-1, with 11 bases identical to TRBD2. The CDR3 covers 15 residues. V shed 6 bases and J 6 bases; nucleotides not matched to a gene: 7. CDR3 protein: CASSKGLAAVNEQFF. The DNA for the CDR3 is TGTGCCAGCAGCAAGGGACTAGCGGCTGTCAATGAGCAGTTCTTC.

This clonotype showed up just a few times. The CDR3 sequence: CASSYPLGQGRETQYF. CDR3 DNA sequence: TGTGCCAGCAGTTACCCCCTCGGGCAGGGGAGGGAGACCCAGTACTTC. This rearrangement joins TRBV6-2 or TRBV6-3 to TRBJ2-5; D tentatively fits TRBD1 or TRBD2 (6 bases each). Trimming cost V 2 bases and J 5 bases, with 18 bases left between them. The CDR3 spans 16 residues. CDR1 is MNHEY and CDR2 is SVGEGT in the germline V gene.

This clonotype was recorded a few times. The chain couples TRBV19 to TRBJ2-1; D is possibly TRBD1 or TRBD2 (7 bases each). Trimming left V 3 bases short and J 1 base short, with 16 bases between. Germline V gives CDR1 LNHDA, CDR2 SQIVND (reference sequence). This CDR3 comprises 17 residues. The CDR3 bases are TGTGCCAGTAGTATGGGACAGCGGACTAGTTCCTACAATGAGCAGTTCTTC. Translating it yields CASSMGQRTSSYNEQFF.

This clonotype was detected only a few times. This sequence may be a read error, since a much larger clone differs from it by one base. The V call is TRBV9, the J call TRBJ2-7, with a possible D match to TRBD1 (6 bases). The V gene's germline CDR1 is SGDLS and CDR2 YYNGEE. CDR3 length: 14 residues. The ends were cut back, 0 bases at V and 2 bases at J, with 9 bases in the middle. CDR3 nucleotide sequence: TGTGCCAGCAGCGTAGCGGACAGCGCCTACGAGCAGTACTTC. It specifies CASSVADSAYEQYF.

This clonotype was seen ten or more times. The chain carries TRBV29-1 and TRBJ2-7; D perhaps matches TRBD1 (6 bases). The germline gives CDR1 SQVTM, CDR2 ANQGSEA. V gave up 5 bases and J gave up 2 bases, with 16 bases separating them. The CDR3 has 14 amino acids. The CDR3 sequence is CSVRSGERTYEQYF. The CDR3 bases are TGCAGCGTTCGATCAGGGGAGAGGACCTACGAGCAGTACTTC.

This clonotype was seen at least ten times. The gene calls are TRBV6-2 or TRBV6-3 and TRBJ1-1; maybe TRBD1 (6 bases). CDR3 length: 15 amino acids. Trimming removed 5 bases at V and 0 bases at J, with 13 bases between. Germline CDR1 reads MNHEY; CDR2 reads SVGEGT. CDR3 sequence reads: CASSTLDSLNTEAFF. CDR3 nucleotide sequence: TGTGCCAGCAGTACCCTGGACAGCCTGAACACTGAAGCTTTCTTT.

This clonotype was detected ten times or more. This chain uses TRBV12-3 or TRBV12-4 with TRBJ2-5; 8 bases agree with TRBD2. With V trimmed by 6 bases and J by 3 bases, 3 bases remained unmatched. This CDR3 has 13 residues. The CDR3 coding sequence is TGTGCCAGCAGAAAGACTAGCGAAGAGACCCAGTACTTC. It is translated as CASRKTSEETQYF.

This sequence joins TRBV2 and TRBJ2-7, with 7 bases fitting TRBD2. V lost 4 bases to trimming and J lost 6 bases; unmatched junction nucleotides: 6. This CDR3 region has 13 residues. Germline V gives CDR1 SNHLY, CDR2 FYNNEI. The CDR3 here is CASSVGGGAEQYF. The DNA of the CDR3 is TGTGCCAGCAGTGTTGGGGGAGGGGCCGAGCAGTACTTC.

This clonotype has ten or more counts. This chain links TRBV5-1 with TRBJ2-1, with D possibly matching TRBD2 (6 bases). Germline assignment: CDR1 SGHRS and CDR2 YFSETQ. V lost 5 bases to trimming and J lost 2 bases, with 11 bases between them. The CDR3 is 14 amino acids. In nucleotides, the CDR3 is TGCGCCAGCAGGTCTAGCGTAGCCTACAATGAGCAGTTCTTC. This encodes CASRSSVAYNEQFF.

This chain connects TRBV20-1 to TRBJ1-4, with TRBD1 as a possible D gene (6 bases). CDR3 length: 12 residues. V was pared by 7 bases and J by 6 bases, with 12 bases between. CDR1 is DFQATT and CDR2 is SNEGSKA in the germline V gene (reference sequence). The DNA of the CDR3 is TGCAGTGGTGAGAACAGGGATGAAAAACTGTTTTTT. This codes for CSGENRDEKLFF.

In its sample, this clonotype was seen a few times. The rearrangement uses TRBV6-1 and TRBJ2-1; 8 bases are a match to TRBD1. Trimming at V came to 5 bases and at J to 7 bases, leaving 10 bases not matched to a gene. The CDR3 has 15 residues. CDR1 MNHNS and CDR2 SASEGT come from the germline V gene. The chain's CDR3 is CASSTNGQGRNEQFF. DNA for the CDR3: TGTGCCAGCAGTACTAACGGACAGGGTAGGAATGAGCAGTTCTTC.

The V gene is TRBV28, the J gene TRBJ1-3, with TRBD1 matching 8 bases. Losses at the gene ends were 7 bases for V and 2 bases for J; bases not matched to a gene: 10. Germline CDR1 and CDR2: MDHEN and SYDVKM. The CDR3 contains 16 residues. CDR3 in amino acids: CASTPGGQETGNTIYF. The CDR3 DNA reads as TGTGCCAGCACCCCGGGGGGACAGGAGACTGGAAACACCATATATTTT.

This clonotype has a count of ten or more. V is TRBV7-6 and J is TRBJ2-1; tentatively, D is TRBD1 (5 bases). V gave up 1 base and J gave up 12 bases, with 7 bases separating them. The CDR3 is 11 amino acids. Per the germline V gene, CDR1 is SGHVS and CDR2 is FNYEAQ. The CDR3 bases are TGTGCCAGCAGCTTAGGACAGTTGCAGTTCTTC. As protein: CASSLGQLQFF.

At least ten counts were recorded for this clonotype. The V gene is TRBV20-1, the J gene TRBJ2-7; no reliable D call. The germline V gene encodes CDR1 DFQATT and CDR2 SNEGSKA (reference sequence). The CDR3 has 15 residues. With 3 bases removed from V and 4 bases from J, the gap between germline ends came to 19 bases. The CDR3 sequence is CSARDIQVTPYEQYF. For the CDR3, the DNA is TGCAGTGCTAGGGATATTCAGGTGACCCCTTACGAGCAGTACTTC.

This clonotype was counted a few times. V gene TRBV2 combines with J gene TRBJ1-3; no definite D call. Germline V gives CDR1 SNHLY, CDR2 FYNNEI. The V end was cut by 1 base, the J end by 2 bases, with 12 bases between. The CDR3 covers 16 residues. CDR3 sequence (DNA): TGTGCCAGCAGTGAAGGACAACCCGCGACTGGAAACACCATATATTTT. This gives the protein CASSEGQPATGNTIYF.

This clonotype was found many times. Here the CDR3 DNA reads TGCAGTGCTTTGGACAGGGCAAACCAAGAGACCCAGTACTTC. It specifies CSALDRANQETQYF. J is TRBJ2-5 and V is TRBV20-1; 8 bases map to TRBD1. This CDR3 has 14 residues. Trimming at V came to 5 bases and at J to 0 bases, leaving 5 bases not matched to a gene. Germline CDR1 is DFQATT and CDR2 is SNEGSKA (reference sequence).

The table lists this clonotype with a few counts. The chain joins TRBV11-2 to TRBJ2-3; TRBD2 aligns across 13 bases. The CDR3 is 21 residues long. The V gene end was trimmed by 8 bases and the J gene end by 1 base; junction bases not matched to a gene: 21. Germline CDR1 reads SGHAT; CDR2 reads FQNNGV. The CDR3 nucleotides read TGTGCCAGCTCACCACCGCAGCGACTAGCGGGAGGAGCGTTCGGCACAGATACGCAGTATTTT. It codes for CASSPPQRLAGGAFGTDTQYF.

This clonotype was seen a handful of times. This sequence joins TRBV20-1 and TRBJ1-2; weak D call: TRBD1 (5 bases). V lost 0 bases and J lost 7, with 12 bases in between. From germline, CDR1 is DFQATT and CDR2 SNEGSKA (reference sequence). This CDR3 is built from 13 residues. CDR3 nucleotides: TGCAGTGCTAGAGAACAGGCCGGCGGTGGCTACACCTTC. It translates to CSAREQAGGGYTF.

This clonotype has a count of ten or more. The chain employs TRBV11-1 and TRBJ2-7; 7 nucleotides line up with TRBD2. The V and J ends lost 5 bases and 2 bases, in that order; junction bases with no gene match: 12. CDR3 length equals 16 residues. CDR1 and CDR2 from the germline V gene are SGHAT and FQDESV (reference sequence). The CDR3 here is CASSQTPGLSTYEQYF. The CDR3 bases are TGTGCCAGCAGCCAAACTCCGGGACTATCAACCTACGAGCAGTACTTC. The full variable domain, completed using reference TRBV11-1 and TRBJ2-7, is EAEVAQSPRYKITEKSQAVAFWCDPISGHATLYWYRQILGQGPELLVQFQDESVVDDSQLPKDRFSAERLKGVDSTLKIQPAELGDSAMYLCASSQTPGLSTYEQYFGPGTRLTVT.

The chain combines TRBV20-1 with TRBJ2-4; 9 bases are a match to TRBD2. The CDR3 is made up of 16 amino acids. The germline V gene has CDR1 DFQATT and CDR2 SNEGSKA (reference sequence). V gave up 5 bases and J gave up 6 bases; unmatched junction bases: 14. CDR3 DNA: TGCAGTGCTCCAGGGGGTGCGCTAGCGGGGACAAACATTCAGTACTTC. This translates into CSAPGGALAGTNIQYF.

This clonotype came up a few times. The CDR3 spells CASSFTDSPNTQYF. The CDR3 DNA is TGTGCCAGCAGCTTTACGGACAGCCCCAATACGCAGTATTTT. The V call is TRBV9, the J call TRBJ2-3, with a possible D match to TRBD1 (6 bases). The CDR3 spans 14 residues. Germline CDR1 reads SGDLS; CDR2 reads YYNGEE. The ends were cut back, 4 bases at V and 7 bases at J, with 16 bases in the middle.

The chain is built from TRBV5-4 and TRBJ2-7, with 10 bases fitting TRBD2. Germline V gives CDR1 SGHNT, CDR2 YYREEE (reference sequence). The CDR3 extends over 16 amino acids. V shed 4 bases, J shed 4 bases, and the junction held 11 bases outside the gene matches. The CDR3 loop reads CASSQDLLAGVYEQYF. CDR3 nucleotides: TGTGCCAGCAGCCAAGATCTGCTAGCGGGAGTGTACGAGCAGTACTTC.

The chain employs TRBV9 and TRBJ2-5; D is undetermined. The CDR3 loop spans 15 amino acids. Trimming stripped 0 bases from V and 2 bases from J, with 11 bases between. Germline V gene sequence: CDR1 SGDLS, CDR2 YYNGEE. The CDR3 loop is CASSVGNGRQETQYF. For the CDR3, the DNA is TGTGCCAGCAGCGTAGGCAACGGGCGGCAAGAGACCCAGTACTTC.